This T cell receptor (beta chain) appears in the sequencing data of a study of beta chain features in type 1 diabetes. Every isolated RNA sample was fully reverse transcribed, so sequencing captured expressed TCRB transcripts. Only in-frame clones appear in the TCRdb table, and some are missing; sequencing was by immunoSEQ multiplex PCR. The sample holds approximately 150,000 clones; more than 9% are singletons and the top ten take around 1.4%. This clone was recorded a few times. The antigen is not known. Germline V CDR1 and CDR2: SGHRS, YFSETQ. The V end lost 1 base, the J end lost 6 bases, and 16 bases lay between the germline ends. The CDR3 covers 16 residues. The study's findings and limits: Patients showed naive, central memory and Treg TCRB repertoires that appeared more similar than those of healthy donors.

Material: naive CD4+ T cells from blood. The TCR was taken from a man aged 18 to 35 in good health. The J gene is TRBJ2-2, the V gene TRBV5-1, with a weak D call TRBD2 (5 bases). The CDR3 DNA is TGCGCCAGCAGCTTGACGGGGAATGGAATCGCCGGGGAGCTGTTTTTT. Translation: CASSLTGNGIAGELFF.